This record concerns one T cell receptor (beta chain) sequence. TCRdb's copy holds only in-frame clones and misses some; the assay was immunoSEQ multiplex PCR. Found here are a few hundred thousand clones, 85% to 90% of them singletons; the top ten hold 4% to 5%. This specimen comes from a study of blood T cell repertoires in COVID-19. V was pared by 2 bases and J by 4 bases, with 13 bases between. The CDR3 totals 15 residues. Germline-derived CDR1 and CDR2 are KGHDR and SFDVKD. The sample comprised peripheral blood. The chain couples TRBV24-1 to TRBJ2-5; D unresolved. The clonotype was recovered from a woman aged 40 to 55 who had recovered from COVID-19. CDR3 sequence reads: CATSDSSRFGETQYF. The DNA of the CDR3 is TGTGCCACCAGTGATTCTTCGCGTTTCGGAGAGACCCAGTACTTC.